These T cell receptor beta chains were read from a single sample in a study of immune cell composition in non-small cell lung cancer. Produced via immunoSEQ multiplex PCR; TCRdb's table is partial and in-frame only. The table records about 8,000 clones, roughly 80% of them present only once. Sequencing input: lung tumor tissue. The receptor source for this set is a human donor with non-small cell lung cancer. CDR3s include the opening cysteine and the closing phenylalanine or tryptophan. The D gene is left open where the match is weak. A row's size may be missing; if present it is once, few, many or a size class.

clone_size	v_call	j_call	d_call	cdr3_aa	cdr3_nt
NA	TRBV7-3	TRBJ2-2	TRBD2	CASSTGLAGVSGELFF	TGTGCCAGCAGCACGGGACTAGCGGGGGTGTCCGGGGAGCTGTTTTTT
NA	TRBV7-9	TRBJ2-2	TRBD1	CASSRLPGTEAGELFF	TGTGCCAGCAGTCGCCTTCCCGGGACAGAGGCCGGGGAGCTGTTTTTT
NA	TRBV6-5	TRBJ1-1	NA	CASSSVRFAFF	TGTGCCAGCAGTTCAGTACGCTTTGCTTTCTTT
NA	TRBV7-2	TRBJ1-2	TRBD1	CASSRDRETGHTF	TGTGCCAGCAGCCGGGACAGGGAAACAGGCCACACCTTC
NA	TRBV7-8	TRBJ2-7	TRBD2	CASSSRTSGGYEQYF	TGTGCCAGCAGCTCCAGGACTAGCGGGGGCTACGAGCAGTACTTC
NA	TRBV11-3	TRBJ1-1	NA	CASSLDPTIPIEAFF	TGTGCCAGCAGCTTAGACCCTACTATTCCAATTGAAGCTTTCTTT
NA	TRBV7-6	TRBJ1-1	NA	CASSLGTEAFF	TGTGCCAGCAGTCTGGGTACTGAAGCTTTCTTT
NA	TRBV4-2	TRBJ2-7	NA	CASSQGRVLSYEQYF	TGTGCCAGCAGCCAAGGCAGGGTCCTCTCCTACGAGCAGTACTTC
NA	TRBV4-3	TRBJ2-1	NA	CASSQEGWNEQFF	TGCGCCAGCAGCCAAGAGGGATGGAATGAGCAGTTCTTC
few	TRBV11-2	TRBJ2-1	NA	CASSFNSLNEQFF	TGTGCCAGCAGCTTTAACAGCTTAAATGAGCAGTTCTTC
NA	TRBV7-2	TRBJ2-1	NA	CASSLVRTGNEQFF	TGTGCCAGCAGCTTAGTTAGGACGGGGAATGAGCAGTTCTTC
large	TRBV19	TRBJ1-1	NA	CASSLSRGTEAFF	TGTGCCAGTAGTCTCTCAAGGGGAACTGAAGCTTTCTTT
NA	TRBV27	TRBJ2-3	TRBD1	CASSFDRDGTNTQYF	TGTGCCAGCAGTTTCGACAGGGACGGGACCAATACGCAGTATTTT
once	TRBV5-4	TRBJ2-7	NA	CASSRTVKGYEQYF	TGTGCCAGCAGCCGGACAGTAAAGGGTTACGAGCAGTACTTC
few	TRBV7-7	TRBJ2-1	NA	CASSLGSRGANEQFF	TGTGCTAGCAGCTTAGGAAGTAGGGGGGCCAATGAGCAGTTCTTC
few	TRBV19	TRBJ1-5	NA	CASSIVQGTYSNQPQHF	TGTGCCAGTAGTATAGTTCAGGGCACCTATAGCAATCAGCCCCAGCATTTT
few	TRBV27	TRBJ2-3	TRBD1	CASSLRGRSTDTQYF	TGTGCCAGCAGTTTAAGGGGGCGAAGCACAGATACGCAGTATTTT
NA	TRBV6-5	TRBJ1-2	TRBD1	CASSWTGNGYTF	TGTGCCAGCAGTTGGACAGGGAACGGCTACACCTTC
NA	TRBV10-3	TRBJ2-2	TRBD2	CAISPGLAGGSVTGELFF	TGTGCCATCAGTCCGGGACTAGCGGGGGGGTCGGTCACCGGGGAGCTGTTTTTT
NA	TRBV5-8	TRBJ2-7	NA	CASSTRANYEQYF	TGTGCCAGCAGCACACGAGCAAACTACGAGCAGTACTTC
NA	TRBV5-5	TRBJ2-7	NA	CASSLNGYYEQYF	TGTGCCAGCAGCTTGAATGGGTACTACGAGCAGTACTTC
NA	TRBV4-3	TRBJ2-5	TRBD2	CASSQDRAGYGTQYF	TGCGCCAGCAGCCAAGACCGAGCGGGGTACGGGACCCAGTACTTC
once	TRBV30	TRBJ1-3	NA	CAWSTGGSGNTIYF	TGTGCCTGGAGTACGGGGGGCTCTGGAAACACCATATATTTT
NA	TRBV15	TRBJ2-7	NA	CATSRASRGEQYF	TGTGCCACCAGCAGGGCCTCGAGGGGCGAGCAGTACTTC
NA	TRBV5-5	TRBJ2-5	TRBD1	CASSPRQGEETQYF	TGTGCCAGCAGCCCACGACAGGGAGAAGAGACCCAGTACTTC
NA	TRBV5-6	TRBJ1-3	NA	CASSLGPSGNTIYF	TGTGCCAGCAGTCTAGGGCCCTCTGGAAACACCATATATTTT
NA	TRBV6-1	TRBJ1-5	NA	CASSERRNQPQHF	TGTGCCAGCAGTGAACGAAGGAATCAGCCCCAGCATTTT
NA	TRBV7-3	TRBJ2-3	TRBD1	CASSSGQGTDTQYF	TGTGCCAGCAGCTCGGGACAGGGGACAGATACGCAGTATTTT
NA	TRBV7-2	TRBJ1-5	TRBD1	CASSLGGQGHQPQHF	TGTGCCAGCAGCTTAGGGGGACAGGGCCATCAGCCCCAGCATTTT
NA	TRBV18	TRBJ1-5	TRBD1	CASSPRGGAGQPQHF	TGTGCCAGCTCACCCAGGGGGGGGGCTGGGCAGCCCCAGCATTTT
NA	TRBV2	TRBJ1-1	NA	CASGGEVNTEAFF	TGTGCCAGCGGGGGAGAAGTGAACACTGAAGCTTTCTTT
NA	TRBV7-7	TRBJ2-1	NA	CASSLDRSNEQFF	TGTGCTAGCAGCTTAGACAGGTCCAATGAGCAGTTCTTC
NA	TRBV7-3	TRBJ1-1	NA	CASSTLGGDTEAFF	TGTGCCAGCAGCACCTTGGGGGGTGACACTGAAGCTTTCTTT
few	TRBV6-1	TRBJ2-7	NA	CASSESRGVSYEQYF	TGTGCCAGCAGTGAATCTAGGGGGGTTAGCTACGAGCAGTACTTC
NA	TRBV9	TRBJ1-6	NA	CASSHEGVRRSPLHF	TGTGCCAGCAGCCATGAAGGGGTTCGGAGGTCACCCCTCCACTTT
once	TRBV7-4	TRBJ1-2	NA	CASSLEDMGRYGYTF	TGTGCCAGCAGCTTAGAGGACATGGGACGTTATGGCTACACCTTC
NA	TRBV19	TRBJ1-5	TRBD1	CASSILTGGRNQPQHF	TGTGCCAGTAGTATCCTTACAGGGGGTCGCAATCAGCCCCAGCATTTT
NA	TRBV7-9	TRBJ2-1	TRBD1	CASSGQGDYSYNEQFF	TGTGCCAGCAGCGGACAGGGGGATTACTCCTACAATGAGCAGTTCTTC
NA	TRBV15	TRBJ2-5	NA	CATSRDRGETQYF	TGTGCCACCAGCAGGGACAGAGGTGAGACCCAGTACTTC
NA	TRBV19	TRBJ1-5	TRBD1	CASSTTGGSNQPQHF	TGTGCCAGTAGCACTACAGGGGGAAGCAATCAGCCCCAGCATTTT
NA	TRBV27	TRBJ2-7	NA	CASRSSVGILSYEQYF	TGTGCCAGCAGGTCCTCAGTAGGGATTTTATCCTACGAGCAGTACTTC